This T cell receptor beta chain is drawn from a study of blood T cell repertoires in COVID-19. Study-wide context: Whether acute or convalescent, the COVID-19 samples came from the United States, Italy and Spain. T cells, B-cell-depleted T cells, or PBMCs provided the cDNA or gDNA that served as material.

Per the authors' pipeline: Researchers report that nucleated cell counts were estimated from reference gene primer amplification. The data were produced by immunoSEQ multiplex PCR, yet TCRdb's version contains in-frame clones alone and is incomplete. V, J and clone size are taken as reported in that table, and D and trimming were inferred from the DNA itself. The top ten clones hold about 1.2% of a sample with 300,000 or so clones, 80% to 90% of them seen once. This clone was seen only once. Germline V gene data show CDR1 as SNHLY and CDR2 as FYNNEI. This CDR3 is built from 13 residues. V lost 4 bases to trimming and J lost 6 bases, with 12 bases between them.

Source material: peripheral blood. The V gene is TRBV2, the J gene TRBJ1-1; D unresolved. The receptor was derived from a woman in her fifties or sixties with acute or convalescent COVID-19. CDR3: CASSAAGGPEAFF. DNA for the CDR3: TGTGCCAGCAGTGCCGCCGGCGGCCCTGAAGCTTTCTTT.